This T cell receptor (beta chain) derives from a study of blood T cells in healthy people across ages. Study-wide results and caveats: Estimated diversity that came from one million T cells was considered an underestimate.

The sample holds many counts of this clonotype. Its antigen is still unknown. The use of a sample-barcoded 5' primer and a J-beta primer mix characterized a second PCR of roughly 6 to 11 cycles. Via MiXCR, TCRdb re-called the 5' RACE reads, giving one row per CDR3 protein. The top ten clones hold 10% to 15% of a sample with roughly 800,000 distinct CDR3 sequences, around 34% of them seen once. Germline values: CDR1 DFQATT, CDR2 SNEGSKA (reference sequence). This CDR3 is built from 15 residues. Trimming removed 3 bases from V and 6 bases from J, with 19 bases in between. This sequence was found in a young man in good health. The sample was blood. This sequence joins TRBV20-1 and TRBJ2-3; D gene ambiguous. CDR3 loop: CSASTTAPKVDTQYF. The CDR3 DNA follows: TGCAGTGCTAGTACCACGGCCCCGAAAGTGGATACGCAGTATTTT.